Shown below are 14 T cell receptor beta chains from a single sample sequenced in a study of control samples from healthy donors and cancer patients. The data were produced by immunoSEQ multiplex PCR, yet TCRdb's version contains in-frame clones alone and is incomplete. The table records some 20,000 clones, roughly 80% of them present only once. Sequencing was carried out using PBMCs. These receptors all stem from a man older than 75 with head and neck cancer.

The chain recombines TRBV15 with TRBJ2-7, with TRBD1 identical over 8 bases. This CDR3 has 16 residues. After removal of 2 bases from V and 0 bases from J, the junction contained 6 bases not matched to a gene. Germline values: CDR1 LNHNV, CDR2 YYDKDF (reference sequence). The CDR3 reads CATSRLDRASSYEQYF. The CDR3 coding sequence is TGTGCCACCAGCAGATTGGACAGGGCCAGCTCCTACGAGCAGTACTTC.

This chain uses TRBV11-2 with TRBJ2-7; 7 bases line up with TRBD2. Germline V gene sequence: CDR1 SGHAT, CDR2 FQNNGV. J lost 2 bases, V lost 4 bases, and 5 bases had no gene match. The CDR3 has 14 amino acids. CDR3 coding DNA: TGTGCCAGCAGCTCCTCTAGCGGTCCCTACGAGCAGTACTTC. The encoded protein is CASSSSSGPYEQYF.

The CDR3, as DNA: TGTGCCAGTAGTATCGCCGGGAGCCTTGATACGCAGTATTTT. Encoded protein: CASSIAGSLDTQYF. The chain carries TRBV19 and TRBJ2-3, with D possibly TRBD2 on 6 matching bases. V lost 3 bases and J lost 6, with 13 bases in between. This CDR3 contains 14 residues. CDR1 is LNHDA, CDR2 SQIVND, per germline (reference sequence).

This clone has a single count. J is TRBJ2-7 and V is TRBV30; 7 bases align to TRBD2. CDR3 length equals 14 residues. V trimming: 2 bases; J trimming: 2 bases; junction bases outside the gene matches: 6. CDR1 GTSNPN and CDR2 SVGIG come from the germline V gene (reference sequence). Here the CDR3 DNA reads TGTGCCTGGAGTCCGGGACTATTCACCTACGAGCAGTACTTC. This codes for CAWSPGLFTYEQYF.

This clone was found a few times. The V gene is TRBV6-5, the J gene TRBJ1-1; D gene unclear. This CDR3 contains 13 residues. Per germline, CDR1 MNHEY and CDR2 SVGAGI. Trimming took 0 bases from V and 7 from J, leaving 9 bases between them. CDR3 in amino acids: CASSYSFSGEAFF. The CDR3 region has the DNA TGTGCCAGCAGTTACTCTTTTTCCGGTGAAGCTTTCTTT.

This clone came up a few times. The chain joins TRBV19 to TRBJ1-1; D remains unclear. Germline V gene lookup returns CDR1 LNHDA and CDR2 SQIVND (reference sequence). Deletions cut 2 bases from V and 6 bases from J, with 13 bases between. This CDR3 comprises 14 residues. The CDR3 region is CASSIQTDGAEAFF. CDR3 in DNA: TGTGCCAGTAGTATACAAACGGACGGGGCTGAAGCTTTCTTT.

The rearrangement links TRBV25-1 to TRBJ1-1; D is unresolved. The V and J ends lost 1 base and 0 bases respectively, with 6 bases between them. The CDR3 contains 14 residues. Looked up from germline, CDR1 is MGHDK and CDR2 is SYGVNS. CDR3 DNA sequence: TGTGCCAGCAGTGAATCCCCAGTGAACACTGAAGCTTTCTTT. This encodes CASSESPVNTEAFF.

This chain joins TRBV2 and TRBJ2-7; 13 nucleotides align to TRBD2. Germline lookup yields CDR1 SNHLY and CDR2 FYNNEI. CDR3 length: 13 amino acids. V lost 7 bases to trimming and J lost 7 bases; unmatched junction nucleotides: 4. CDR3: CASTGTSGTEQYF. Here the CDR3 DNA reads TGTGCCAGCACCGGGACTAGCGGGACTGAGCAGTACTTC. Supplemented by reference TRBV2 and TRBJ2-7, the full variable domain reads EPEVTQTPSHQVTQMGQEVILRCVPISNHLYFYWYRQILGQKVEFLVSFYNNEISEKSEIFDDQFSVERPDGSNFTLKIRSTKLEDSAMYFCASTGTSGTEQYFGPGTRLTVT.

The J gene is TRBJ2-3, the V gene TRBV18, with no clear D. The CDR3 covers 13 residues. Trimming removed 3 bases from V and 2 bases from J, with 6 bases in between. Germline assignment: CDR1 KGHSH and CDR2 LQKENI. Written as DNA, the CDR3 is TGTGCCAGCTCACCGCCGAACACAGATACGCAGTATTTT. Translating gives CASSPPNTDTQYF.

V is TRBV9 and J is TRBJ2-1, with TRBD2 identical over 12 bases. The CDR3 contains 14 residues. Germline assignment: CDR1 SGDLS and CDR2 YYNGEE. V was clipped by 0 bases and J by 15 bases; unmatched bases: 7. The CDR3 nucleotides are TGTGCCAGCAGCGTAGGGACTAGCGGGGAGAGGCGGTTCTTC. Translation: CASSVGTSGERRFF. The full variable domain, with the rest looked up from reference TRBV9 and TRBJ2-1, is DSGVTQTPKHLITATGQRVTLRCSPRSGDLSVYWYQQSLDQGLQFLIQYYNGEERAKGNILERFSAQQFPDLHSELNLSSLELGDSALYFCASSVGTSGERRFFGPGTRLTVL.

This clone was seen a handful of times. The chain uses TRBV7-9 and TRBJ2-4, with 9 bases identical to TRBD1. V lost 5 bases and J lost 15; bases outside the gene matches: 5. The CDR3 is 11 residues long. Per the germline V gene, CDR1 is SEHNR and CDR2 is FQNEAQ (reference sequence). In DNA, the CDR3 is TGTGCCAGCAGCCCCGGGACAGGGACGTACTTC. Amino acid sequence: CASSPGTGTYF.

CDR3 coding DNA: TGTGCCACCAGTGATGGGAAGAGCAATCAGCCCCAGCATTTT. Its translation: CATSDGKSNQPQHF. The rearrangement links TRBV24-1 to TRBJ1-5; D unresolved. Germline CDR1 reads KGHDR; CDR2 reads SFDVKD. V was clipped by 3 bases and J by 1 base, with 6 bases between them. CDR3 length equals 14 residues.

The J gene is TRBJ2-1, the V gene TRBV7-9; D is undetermined. Trimming took off 1 base at V and 6 bases at J, with 7 bases between the two ends. CDR3 length equals 13 residues. The germline gives CDR1 SEHNR, CDR2 FQNEAQ (reference sequence). The CDR3: CASSLVPFNEQFF. The CDR3 nucleotides read TGTGCCAGCAGCTTAGTTCCTTTCAATGAGCAGTTCTTC.

The V call is TRBV11-2, the J call TRBJ1-1; 7 nucleotides match TRBD1. This CDR3 spans 15 amino acids. Germline V CDR1 and CDR2: SGHAT, FQNNGV. V dropped 2 bases and J dropped 3; count of bases not matched to a gene: 6. DNA for the CDR3: TGTGCCAGCAGCTTATTGAGAGGGGGCTACACTGAAGCTTTCTTT. This sequence encodes CASSLLRGGYTEAFF.